One sample yielded the 27 T cell receptor beta chains listed below, sequenced in a study of control samples from healthy donors and cancer patients. Data came from immunoSEQ multiplex PCR; TCRdb stores just in-frame clones and leaves some out. The table records some 110,000 clones, 85% to 90% of them present only once. Sequencing was done on a sample of PBMCs. These receptors all stem from a woman aged 50 to 60 with colorectal cancer.

The gene calls are TRBV5-1 and TRBJ1-2; D is possibly TRBD1 (5 bases). Trimming took off 5 bases at V and 2 bases at J, with 13 bases between the two ends. Germline values: CDR1 SGHRS, CDR2 YFSETQ. This CDR3 comprises 14 residues. The CDR3 DNA is TGCGCCAGCAGGCAGACAGAAATAAACTATGGCTACACCTTC. This codes for CASRQTEINYGYTF.

The chain is built from TRBV2 and TRBJ2-1; TRBD2 is a possible D gene (7 bases). There are 18 residues in the CDR3. V was clipped by 4 bases and J by 0 bases, with 19 bases between them. Germline CDR1 and CDR2: SNHLY and FYNNEI. The CDR3: CASSGGGLGESSYNEQFF. CDR3 DNA sequence: TGTGCCAGCAGTGGGGGGGGCTTAGGTGAAAGCTCCTACAATGAGCAGTTCTTC.

This clone was counted once. The chain couples TRBV2 to TRBJ1-1; tentatively, D is TRBD1 (6 bases). The CDR3 loop spans 15 amino acids. With 5 bases removed from V and 0 bases from J, the gap between germline ends came to 13 bases. Germline V gene lookup returns CDR1 SNHLY and CDR2 FYNNEI. The CDR3 DNA is TGTGCCAGCAGTCCCATGGGGGGCATGAACACTGAAGCTTTCTTT. It codes for CASSPMGGMNTEAFF. The whole variable domain, filled in from reference TRBV2 and TRBJ1-1, reads EPEVTQTPSHQVTQMGQEVILRCVPISNHLYFYWYRQILGQKVEFLVSFYNNEISEKSEIFDDQFSVERPDGSNFTLKIRSTKLEDSAMYFCASSPMGGMNTEAFFGQGTRLTVV.

The CDR3 coding sequence is TGTGCCAGCAGCTTGAGGGGACAGGTCACCGGGGAGCTGTTTTTT. The encoded protein is CASSLRGQVTGELFF. This chain connects TRBV5-6 to TRBJ2-2; TRBD1 matches at 8 bases. V trimming: 1 base; J trimming: 4 bases; junction bases outside the gene matches: 3. Germline V lookup: CDR1 SGHDT, CDR2 YYEEEE. The CDR3 is made up of 15 amino acids.

The chain is built from TRBV25-1 and TRBJ1-2; D is possibly TRBD1 (6 bases). The CDR3 runs 16 residues. The V end was cut by 2 bases, the J end by 3 bases, with 16 bases between. Germline-derived CDR1 and CDR2 are MGHDK and SYGVNS. The CDR3 DNA follows: TGTGCCAGCAGTGAAGGTCAGGGGCCGACCGACTATGGCTACACCTTC. It encodes CASSEGQGPTDYGYTF.

The table lists this clone with a count of one. The chain carries TRBV30 and TRBJ2-3; TRBD1 is a possible D gene (6 bases). The CDR3 is 15 residues long. The germline CDR1 and CDR2 sequences are GTSNPN and SVGIG (reference sequence). Trimming removed 3 bases from V and 4 bases from J, with 17 bases in between. The CDR3 here is CAWSDAGVGADTQYF. DNA of the CDR3: TGTGCCTGGAGCGACGCAGGGGTCGGGGCAGATACGCAGTATTTT.

On this clone: A read error may explain this, as a much larger clone is one base away. The chain links TRBV12-3 or TRBV12-4 to TRBJ1-2, with no clear D. This CDR3 region has 12 residues. CDR3 region: CASSPHSIGCTF. CDR3 sequence (DNA): TGTGCCAGCAGTCCTCACAGCATCGGCTGCACCTTC.

This clone was recorded only once. The chain carries TRBV11-2 and TRBJ1-2; D is ambiguous. The V gene's germline CDR1 is SGHAT and CDR2 FQNNGV. V lost 5 bases, J lost 8 bases, and 18 bases lay in between. The CDR3 has 14 amino acids. Here the CDR3 reads CASSPPPGVGGYTF. CDR3 sequence (DNA): TGTGCCAGCAGCCCCCCTCCCGGGGTGGGAGGCTACACCTTC.

The CDR3 is CASSVSAPGGYTF. The CDR3, as DNA: TGTGCCAGCAGTGTTTCGGCCCCGGGGGGCTACACCTTC. The chain combines TRBV2 with TRBJ1-2; D unclear. The V end lost 4 bases, the J end lost 8 bases, and 14 bases lay between the germline ends. The CDR3 loop spans 13 amino acids. CDR1 is SNHLY, CDR2 FYNNEI, per germline.

This chain uses TRBV3-1 (or the pseudogene TRBV3-2) with TRBJ2-2; 9 bases map to TRBD2. V trimming: 1 base; J trimming: 5 bases; junction bases outside the gene matches: 11. This CDR3 region has 18 residues. CDR1 LGHDT and CDR2 YNNKEL come from the germline V gene (reference sequence). The CDR3 nucleotides are TGTGCCAGCAGCCAAGTGTTTGGCGGCGGGAGGGAGACCGGGGAGCTGTTTTTT. Translation: CASSQVFGGGRETGELFF.

V usage is TRBV6-5 and J usage is TRBJ2-7, with TRBD1 matching over 8 bases. Per the germline V gene, CDR1 is MNHEY and CDR2 is SVGAGI. The CDR3 sequence is 13 residues long. V was pared by 7 bases and J by 2 bases, with 4 bases of the junction left unmatched. CDR3 loop: CASTPTGAYEQYF. Written as DNA, the CDR3 is TGTGCCAGCACGCCGACAGGGGCCTACGAGCAGTACTTC.

This clone was observed a single time. The chain employs TRBV2 and TRBJ1-1, with 7 bases aligning to TRBD1. The CDR3 spans 15 residues. CDR1 is SNHLY and CDR2 is FYNNEI in the germline V gene. Unmatched junction bases numbered 12, after V lost 8 bases and J lost 3 bases. CDR3 sequence: CASQLGTDRDTEAFF. As DNA, the CDR3 is TGTGCCAGCCAACTAGGGACAGATCGTGACACTGAAGCTTTCTTT.

This clone was counted between two and nine times. The gene calls are TRBV2 and TRBJ2-2, with D perhaps assigned TRBD1 or TRBD2 (5 bases each). This CDR3 contains 16 residues. V lost 2 bases and J lost 0, with 10 bases in between. CDR1 and CDR2 from the germline V gene are SNHLY and FYNNEI. CDR3 sequence (DNA): TGTGCCAGCAGTGAATCCGGGACGGCGAACACCGGGGAGCTGTTTTTT. It yields the protein CASSESGTANTGELFF.

The J gene is TRBJ2-2, the V gene TRBV30; TRBD1 or TRBD2 may be the D gene (6 bases each). The germline CDR1 and CDR2 sequences are GTSNPN and SVGIG (reference sequence). The CDR3 length is 14 residues. V lost 0 bases, J lost 4 bases, and 9 bases lay in between. This chain's CDR3 is CAWSVWGATGELFF. The CDR3 bases are TGTGCCTGGAGTGTATGGGGGGCCACCGGGGAGCTGTTTTTT.

The chain has TRBV10-3 and TRBJ1-1; 11 bases are a match to TRBD1. CDR3 length equals 15 residues. Germline V gives CDR1 ENHRY, CDR2 SYGVKD. V lost 2 bases, J lost 4 bases, and 3 bases stayed unmatched. CDR3 sequence reads: CAISEGQGAITEAFF. DNA of the CDR3: TGTGCCATCAGTGAGGGACAGGGGGCAATCACTGAAGCTTTCTTT.

The V call is TRBV6-5, the J call TRBJ1-2; 7 bases are shared with TRBD1. V shed 4 bases, J shed 4 bases, and the junction held 3 bases outside the gene matches. CDR3 length equals 13 residues. The germline V gene has CDR1 MNHEY and CDR2 SVGAGI. This chain's CDR3 is CASSSRGTYGYTF. The CDR3 DNA reads TGTGCCAGCAGTTCCAGGGGGACCTATGGCTACACCTTC.

The V gene is TRBV24-1, the J gene TRBJ2-5; 8 bases are a match to TRBD1. The J segment lost 3 bases and the V segment lost 2 bases, leaving 7 bases of the junction unmatched. Germline CDR1 reads KGHDR; CDR2 reads SFDVKD. The CDR3 is 16 amino acids. Here the CDR3 reads CATSDSSGTGEETQYF. The CDR3 DNA sequence: TGTGCCACCAGTGATTCTTCCGGGACAGGAGAAGAGACCCAGTACTTC.

The rearrangement uses TRBV19 and TRBJ2-7; 12 positions match TRBD2. This CDR3 comprises 17 residues. Per germline, CDR1 LNHDA and CDR2 SQIVND (reference sequence). The V segment lost 4 bases and the J segment 7 bases; nucleotides outside the gene matches: 14. The CDR3 region is CASSNSPLAGGPREQYF. The CDR3 DNA is TGTGCCAGTAGTAACTCCCCCCTAGCGGGAGGGCCGCGGGAGCAGTACTTC.

This chain joins TRBV29-1 and TRBJ2-5, with 13 nucleotides matching TRBD2. CDR3 length: 14 residues. The trim removed 4 bases at V and 5 bases at J, leaving 4 bases unmatched. Germline values: CDR1 SQVTM, CDR2 ANQGSEA. The CDR3 loop reads CSVGTSGGRETQYF. CDR3 in DNA: TGCAGCGTTGGGACTAGCGGGGGAAGGGAGACCCAGTACTTC.

The V gene is TRBV3-1 (or the pseudogene TRBV3-2), the J gene TRBJ1-5; D ambiguous. V lost 0 bases and J 4 bases, leaving 7 bases between the germline ends. CDR1 is LGHDT, CDR2 YNNKEL, per germline (reference sequence). The CDR3 totals 14 residues. In DNA, the CDR3 is TGTGCCAGCAGCCAAGACACGGGGAATCAGCCCCAGCATTTT. This codes for CASSQDTGNQPQHF.

The rearrangement joins TRBV5-1 to TRBJ2-7, with 9 bases lining up with TRBD2. Germline loops: CDR1 SGHRS, CDR2 YFSETQ. The length of the CDR3 is 17 residues. V shed 2 bases and J 0 bases; nucleotides not matched to a gene: 9. CDR3 bases: TGCGCCAGCAGCTTATCTCCGGGGCGGGAGGGCTCCTACGAGCAGTACTTC. Amino acid sequence: CASSLSPGREGSYEQYF.

This chain uses TRBV10-2 with TRBJ1-2; D is undetermined. CDR3 size: 15 residues. With 0 bases removed from V and 5 bases from J, the gap between germline ends came to 13 bases. Germline CDR1 WSHSY, CDR2 SAAADI. CDR3 coding DNA: TGCGCCAGCAGTGAGTCGCCCGGGGATGGGTATGGCTACACCTTC. Translated, it gives CASSESPGDGYGYTF.

This chain joins TRBV24-1 and TRBJ2-2; D is uncertain. V dropped 1 base and J dropped 6 bases, with 5 bases sitting between them. CDR1 and CDR2 from the germline V gene are KGHDR and SFDVKD. The CDR3 loop spans 13 amino acids. CDR3 loop: CATSDLGPGELFF. In DNA form, the CDR3 reads TGTGCCACCAGTGATTTAGGTCCCGGGGAGCTGTTTTTT.

The V and J genes are TRBV4-1 and TRBJ1-2; D is unclear. Germline CDR1 reads MGHRA; CDR2 reads YSYEKL. The CDR3 is 15 amino acids. Trimming stripped 0 bases from V and 4 bases from J, with 12 bases between. The chain's CDR3 is CASSQESRGVYGYTF. For the CDR3, the DNA is TGCGCCAGCAGCCAAGAATCGCGTGGGGTCTATGGCTACACCTTC.

This chain joins TRBV6-1 and TRBJ2-3, with 8 bases matching TRBD1. The CDR3 is 15 amino acids. Looked up from germline, CDR1 is MNHNS and CDR2 is SASEGT. Germline trimming cut 3 bases from V and 2 bases from J; bases unmatched to any gene: 4. In DNA, the CDR3 is TGTGCCAGCAGTGATCAGGGGGCGGTCACAGATACGCAGTATTTT. Its protein product is CASSDQGAVTDTQYF.

The genes are TRBV15 and TRBJ1-1; possibly TRBD1 for D (5 bases). CDR1 is LNHNV, CDR2 YYDKDF, per germline (reference sequence). The germline V and J ends were trimmed by 0 bases and 0 bases, with 14 bases remaining between them. This CDR3 is built from 17 residues. DNA of the CDR3: TGTGCCACCAGCAGAGATACGGACACCGCCCTGAACACTGAAGCTTTCTTT. It is translated as CATSRDTDTALNTEAFF.

This chain connects TRBV5-1 to TRBJ1-1, with a weak D call TRBD1 (5 bases). Germline V gene lookup returns CDR1 SGHRS and CDR2 YFSETQ. V lost 4 bases to trimming and J lost 3 bases, with 13 bases between them. This CDR3 comprises 14 residues. This chain's CDR3 is CASSPGRGDTEAFF. CDR3 nucleotides: TGCGCCAGCAGCCCGGGACGGGGCGACACTGAAGCTTTCTTT.